This TCR beta chain is from a study of shared clonotypes between healthy human individuals. General study findings and limits: The four-donor shared clonotypes exceeded non-shared clonotypes in generation probability, with non-shared ones scoring lower.

Using approximately 190 ng DNA, tens of thousands of T cell genomes, the sorted-subset replicate PCRs were run. TCRdb's copy holds only in-frame clones and misses some; the assay was immunoSEQ multiplex PCR. The sample lists 630,000 or so clones; roughly 98% were seen once. Naive CD8 isolation took CD45RO-negative cells positively selected for CCR7 and excluded terminally differentiated effector memory CD45RA+ cells. As to this clone: Its target is unknown.

CDR1 and CDR2 from the germline V gene are SGHRS and YFSETQ. This CDR3 contains 17 residues. Trimming removed 0 bases from V and 4 bases from J; junction bases left unmatched: 11. The clonotype comes from a man aged 25-40 years in good health. The chain has TRBV5-1 and TRBJ1-1; 8 nucleotides align to TRBD1. The sequenced material came from naive CD8+ T cells sorted from blood. CDR3 sequence (DNA): TGCGCCAGCAGCTTGGGATTTATCGGGACAGGATCCACTGAAGCTTTCTTT. It codes for CASSLGFIGTGSTEAFF.